This is a list of T cell receptor beta chains from one sample in a study of T cell repertoires in cytomegalovirus infection. One entry per CDR3 protein results from TCRdb running MiXCR on the reads. This table holds more than 250,000 distinct CDR3 sequences, around 25% found once. These receptors have no identified antigens. Sequenced material: cultured PBMCs, taken from culture after CMV antigen stimulation. These receptors were collected from a human donor in good health (CMV status not recorded). Some clones in this sample may be carry-over from other donors' samples. CDR3s include the opening cysteine and the closing phenylalanine or tryptophan. D genes are given only for firm matches. Expanded clones are given a class, and other clones once, few, many or no size at all.

j_gene: TRBJ1-1
v_gene: TRBV12-3/TRBV12-4
d_gene: -
abundance: few
CDR3aa: CASSRRRFMNTEAFF
CDR3nt: TGTGCCAGCAGCCGACGGAGGTTCATGAACACTGAAGCTTTCTTT

j_gene: TRBJ2-5
v_gene: TRBV5-4
d_gene: TRBD2
abundance: few
CDR3aa: CASSLRASGSASQETQYF
CDR3nt: TGTGCCAGCAGCTTGAGGGCTAGCGGGAGCGCCAGCCAAGAGACCCAGTACTTC

j_gene: TRBJ2-3
v_gene: TRBV6-1
d_gene: -
abundance: -
CDR3aa: CASRMTGQQYF
CDR3nt: TGTGCCAGCAGGATGACAGGACAGCAGTATTTT

j_gene: TRBJ1-2
v_gene: TRBV20-1
d_gene: -
abundance: -
CDR3aa: CSARDQGAGYTF
CDR3nt: TGCAGTGCTAGAGATCAGGGCGCGGGCTACACCTTC

j_gene: TRBJ2-1
v_gene: TRBV7-9
d_gene: TRBD2
abundance: many
CDR3aa: CASSPRSAGGPNEQFF
CDR3nt: TGTGCCAGCAGCCCGCGTTCAGCGGGAGGGCCCAATGAGCAGTTCTTC

j_gene: TRBJ1-3
v_gene: TRBV7-9
d_gene: -
abundance: many
CDR3aa: CATAPEGFVHF
CDR3nt: TGTGCCACCGCCCCAGAGGGTTTTGTTCATTTT

j_gene: TRBJ2-1
v_gene: TRBV7-2
d_gene: TRBD2
abundance: -
CDR3aa: CASSLVGTSSYNEQFF
CDR3nt: TGTGCCAGCAGCTTAGTGGGGACTAGTTCCTACAATGAGCAGTTCTTC

j_gene: TRBJ2-2
v_gene: TRBV7-2
d_gene: -
abundance: -
CDR3aa: CASSPWGAGTGELFF
CDR3nt: TGTGCCAGCAGCCCCTGGGGGGCCGGCACCGGGGAGCTGTTTTTT

j_gene: TRBJ2-1
v_gene: TRBV19
d_gene: TRBD1
abundance: -
CDR3aa: CASSIWGQGFLNEQFF
CDR3nt: TGTGCCAGTAGTATCTGGGGACAGGGGTTCTTAAATGAGCAGTTCTTC

j_gene: TRBJ2-5
v_gene: TRBV7-2
d_gene: -
abundance: few
CDR3aa: CASSFGYQETQYF
CDR3nt: TGTGCCAGCAGCTTCGGGTACCAAGAGACCCAGTACTTC

j_gene: TRBJ2-3
v_gene: TRBV7-2
d_gene: TRBD2
abundance: many
CDR3aa: CASGVWSVGLAGASTDTQYF
CDR3nt: TGTGCCAGCGGAGTATGGAGCGTCGGACTAGCGGGAGCTAGCACAGATACGCAGTATTTT

j_gene: TRBJ2-1
v_gene: TRBV7-9
d_gene: -
abundance: -
CDR3aa: CASSIQFF
CDR3nt: TGTGCCAGCAGTATTCAGTTCTTC

j_gene: TRBJ2-1
v_gene: TRBV5-1
d_gene: TRBD2
abundance: -
CDR3aa: CASSLDRLAGGEQFF
CDR3nt: TGCGCCAGCAGCTTGGATAGACTAGCGGGGGGTGAGCAGTTCTTC

j_gene: TRBJ1-1
v_gene: TRBV4-3
d_gene: TRBD1
abundance: -
CDR3aa: CASRERDRGLGTEAFF
CDR3nt: TGCGCCAGCAGAGAGAGGGACAGGGGGCTGGGGACTGAAGCTTTCTTT

j_gene: TRBJ2-3
v_gene: TRBV29-1
d_gene: TRBD2
abundance: few
CDR3aa: CSVLGLSNTDTQYF
CDR3nt: TGCAGCGTGTTGGGACTATCCAACACAGATACGCAGTATTTT

j_gene: TRBJ2-2
v_gene: TRBV6-2/TRBV6-3
d_gene: TRBD1
abundance: -
CDR3aa: CASSMGTGETGELFF
CDR3nt: TGTGCCAGCAGTATGGGGACAGGGGAGACCGGGGAGCTGTTTTTT

j_gene: TRBJ2-5
v_gene: TRBV5-4
d_gene: TRBD1
abundance: few
CDR3aa: CASSSPGQGAGETQYF
CDR3nt: TGTGCCAGCAGCTCCCCCGGACAGGGGGCTGGAGAGACCCAGTACTTC

j_gene: TRBJ2-7
v_gene: TRBV29-1
d_gene: -
abundance: -
CDR3aa: CSAASLDEQYF
CDR3nt: TGCAGCGCCGCCAGCCTCGACGAGCAGTACTTC

j_gene: TRBJ1-1
v_gene: TRBV6-1
d_gene: -
abundance: few
CDR3aa: CASSEARVSGELAFF
CDR3nt: TGTGCCAGCAGTGAAGCGCGAGTCTCAGGGGAATTGGCTTTCTTT

j_gene: TRBJ2-3
v_gene: TRBV29-1
d_gene: TRBD2
abundance: -
CDR3aa: CSVAGIGGRELDTQYF
CDR3nt: TGCAGCGTCGCCGGGATTGGCGGGAGGGAGTTAGATACGCAGTATTTT

j_gene: TRBJ2-7
v_gene: TRBV28
d_gene: -
abundance: few
CDR3aa: CASRGAYEQYF
CDR3nt: TGTGCCAGCAGGGGAGCCTACGAGCAGTACTTC

j_gene: TRBJ1-5
v_gene: TRBV5-1
d_gene: -
abundance: few
CDR3aa: CASSLGGGEGQPQHF
CDR3nt: TGCGCCAGCAGCTTGGGAGGGGGGGAAGGACAGCCCCAGCATTTT

j_gene: TRBJ1-6
v_gene: TRBV7-9
d_gene: -
abundance: -
CDR3aa: CASSPLGRLSPLHF
CDR3nt: TGTGCCAGCAGCCCTTTGGGACGGCTTTCACCCCTCCACTTT

j_gene: TRBJ2-5
v_gene: TRBV4-1
d_gene: -
abundance: few
CDR3aa: CASSQDGSAVETQYF
CDR3nt: TGCGCCAGCAGCCAAGACGGCAGCGCGGTGGAGACCCAGTACTTC

j_gene: TRBJ2-3
v_gene: TRBV7-2
d_gene: -
abundance: many
CDR3aa: CASSLDGGPDTQYF
CDR3nt: TGTGCCAGCAGCTTAGATGGGGGGCCAGATACGCAGTATTTT

j_gene: TRBJ2-1
v_gene: TRBV6-5
d_gene: -
abundance: -
CDR3aa: CASSSSDDEQFF
CDR3nt: TGTGCCAGCAGTAGTAGTGATGATGAGCAGTTCTTC

j_gene: TRBJ2-2
v_gene: TRBV7-9
d_gene: -
abundance: many
CDR3aa: CAKPDRNTGELFF
CDR3nt: TGTGCCAAACCGGACAGGAACACCGGGGAGCTGTTTTTT

j_gene: TRBJ1-5
v_gene: TRBV12-3/TRBV12-4
d_gene: -
abundance: -
CDR3aa: CANRPGTTLNQPQHF
CDR3nt: TGTGCCAACAGGCCCGGGACAACCCTCAATCAGCCCCAGCATTTT

j_gene: TRBJ2-5
v_gene: TRBV20-1
d_gene: TRBD2
abundance: -
CDR3aa: CSARLAGEGETQYF
CDR3nt: TGCAGTGCGAGACTAGCGGGAGAAGGAGAGACCCAGTACTTC

j_gene: TRBJ2-3
v_gene: TRBV20-1
d_gene: -
abundance: -
CDR3aa: CSARLRWRQYF
CDR3nt: TGCAGTGCTAGGTTGAGGTGGAGGCAGTATTTT